This is a list of T cell receptor beta chains from one sample in a study of T cells after yellow fever vaccination. Using its own MiXCR run on the 5' RACE reads, TCRdb lists one record per CDR3 protein. The sample yields some 350,000 distinct CDR3 sequences, more than 8.5% seen once. The specimen was PBMCs, collected on the day of the first yellow fever vaccination. The receptor set was obtained from a man younger than 35 who received the YFV17D yellow fever vaccine. The CDR3 runs from the conserved cysteine through the conserved F or W.

V: TRBV18; CDR3: CASSPLQGTGELFF
V: TRBV7-9; CDR3: CASSSLRRGTRYNEQFF
V: TRBV5-1; CDR3: CASSLGRGLSYEQYF
V: TRBV5-4; CDR3: CASSLFDRLTEAFF
V: TRBV28; CDR3: CASSVDPQGGTEAFF
V: TRBV20-1; CDR3: CSATPPGQRDGYTF
V: TRBV7-9; CDR3: CASSLRGRETREQYF
V: TRBV12-3/TRBV12-4; CDR3: CASSSREGGREKLFF
V: TRBV5-1; CDR3: CASSLVDRAQPQHF
V: TRBV19; CDR3: CASSIGLGRSYNEQFF
V: TRBV19; CDR3: CASSVQGSNEQFF
V: TRBV12-3/TRBV12-4; CDR3: CASSLIASFNGYTF
V: TRBV12-3/TRBV12-4; CDR3: CASSLGGGHYNEQFF
V: TRBV25-1; CDR3: CASSELGVSAFF
V: TRBV2; CDR3: CAVSSDGSYNEQFF
V: TRBV21-1; CDR3: CASSVLQGIGTDTQYF
V: TRBV29-1; CDR3: CSVGQETQYF
V: TRBV12-3/TRBV12-4; CDR3: CASSLSTGGRETQYF
V: TRBV6-2/TRBV6-3; CDR3: CASSYSWAGEETQYF
V: TRBV10-3; CDR3: CAISKQGEGETQYF
V: TRBV9; CDR3: CASSGPQANTGELFF
V: TRBV20-1; CDR3: CSARDLRGADTQYF
V: TRBV5-1; CDR3: CASSLGPGTGETQYF
V: TRBV6-6; CDR3: CASSIDRWKKYF
V: TRBV7-9; CDR3: CASRRQGAGSPLHF
V: TRBV19; CDR3: CASSPRQWQAQPQHF
V: TRBV27; CDR3: CASSFHLSSYNEQFF
V: TRBV4-3; CDR3: CASSQESHRDYGYTF
V: TRBV12-3/TRBV12-4; CDR3: CASREGSYVYNEQFF
V: TRBV9; CDR3: CASSVGFIMDEQYF
V: TRBV19; CDR3: CASSQPGLRNTIYF
V: TRBV4-2; CDR3: CASSQIGGAGTYEQYF
V: TRBV7-8; CDR3: CASSLNWGYGYTF
V: TRBV20-1; CDR3: CSASGGQETQYF
V: TRBV4-3; CDR3: CASSQSSGGAGEQFF
V: TRBV20-1; CDR3: CSARPGASNQPQHF
V: TRBV7-9; CDR3: CASSSNRQGAEQYF
V: TRBV12-3/TRBV12-4; CDR3: CASNSFMNTEAFF
V: TRBV6-5; CDR3: CASSYRGVRSTGELFF
V: TRBV10-2; CDR3: CASSARYEQYF
V: TRBV7-7; CDR3: CAPTGPKIKYSNQPQHF
V: TRBV5-1; CDR3: CAGNHGQFATEAFF
V: TRBV19; CDR3: CASSIISGVPDRDTEAFF
V: TRBV12-3/TRBV12-4; CDR3: CASRATASTEAFF
V: TRBV6-1; CDR3: CASIPGGSGANVLTF
V: TRBV14; CDR3: CASSQAAYEQYF
V: TRBV4-1; CDR3: CASRPLIQGNYGYTF
V: TRBV19; CDR3: CASSIVRTGGYQPQHF
V: TRBV7-2; CDR3: CASSLVGQGLRGYGYTF
V: TRBV3-1; CDR3: CASSQFSGDEDTQYF
V: TRBV27; CDR3: CASRRGFGHTEAFF
V: TRBV5-1; CDR3: CASSLAQPLEAFF
V: TRBV4-1; CDR3: CASSQWTGPSSYNEQFF
V: TRBV20-1; CDR3: CSAGQAATDTQYF
V: TRBV4-3; CDR3: CASSQDSGPYGYTF
V: TRBV5-1; CDR3: CASSLALGQGAYNEQFF
V: TRBV4-1; CDR3: CASSQVGEKALHF
V: TRBV7-8; CDR3: CASSLAPEIINYGYTF
V: TRBV29-1; CDR3: CSVRTGGHEQFF